This T cell receptor beta chain originates from a study of T cell repertoires in cytomegalovirus infection (dated 2019 in TCRdb). Study-level background: The HLA type of each donor mattered for the analysis, because public TCR beta signatures pointed to carriage of CMV infection along with the matching HLA type.

Overall study outcomes, separate from this receptor: Carriers of CMV infection plus the relevant HLA type were discriminated by the cumulative frequency of public TCR beta family members in the study cohort and in an independent roughly 320-donor cohort. The ex vivo response was dominated by HLA-C-restricted CMV-specific TCR beta clonotypes, which also provided the single most frequent clonotype in two of eight donors.

This sample was sequenced with an Illumina HiSeq 1500. In TCRdb, the public reads were trimmed at Q25 with fastp and aligned with MiXCR, with productive beta chains retained. Each entry merges the rows of one CDR3 protein and shows their most common DNA and genes. This sample comprises hundreds of thousands of distinct CDR3 sequences, 35% of them detected only once. The biggest ten clones account for roughly 2.8% of the sample. Ten or more counts support this clonotype. Its recognized antigen is unknown. No base quality values were provided; no much bigger clone lies one nucleotide off. The V end gives up 2 bases and the J end 7 bases, leaving 11 bases in the junction not matched to a gene. Reading from cysteine to phenylalanine, the CDR3 counts 16 amino acids. Only the CDR3 portion is preserved as DNA: 48 bases, with reading frame beginning at the first base. CDR1 and CDR2 are read off the germline V gene (reference sequence) as SEHNR and FQNEAQ.

Sequencing input: PBMCs. Recombination joined TRBV7-9 with TRBJ2-1, with TRBD2 identical over 7 junction bases. The receptor's source is a human donor in good health (CMV status not recorded). Some clones in this sample may be carry-over from other donors' samples. The CDR3 here reads CASSLRTAGVGNEQFF. In nucleotide form, the sequence is TGTGCCAGCAGCTTACGCACGGCGGGAGTTGGAAATGAGCAGTTCTTC.